The 17 T cell receptor beta chains below come from one sample, sequenced in a study of post-analysis software for immune sequencing data. cDNA libraries for TCR beta contained unique molecular identifiers. TCRdb reprocessed the PCR reads with MiXCR, giving one entry per CDR3 protein. The sample has hundreds of thousands of distinct CDR3 sequences, around 53% seen once; the top ten hold about 4.5%. No antigen is known for these receptors. Findings and limits, study-wide: Patients had higher frequencies than controls of four to six TRBV segments, including TRBV5-6, TRBV5-1 and TRBV20-1.

Sequencing was done on a sample of blood. All receptors derive from a girl between 5 and 17 years old with multiple sclerosis.

This clonotype showed up just a few times. The chain employs TRBV25-1 and TRBJ2-1; tentatively, D is TRBD2 (5 bases). V gave up 9 bases and J gave up 1 base, with 16 bases separating them. The CDR3 runs to 15 residues. Germline CDR1 MGHDK, CDR2 SYGVNS. DNA of the CDR3: TGTGCCAGGCTTCGCTCGGGGTCATCCTACAATGAGCAGTTCTTC. Translating gives CARLRSGSSYNEQFF.

As concerns this clonotype: Relative to the germline gene, one junction end is altered; a read error may explain this. V and J are TRBV6-4 and TRBJ1-2; D may be TRBD1 (5 bases). This CDR3 spans 14 amino acids. In germline, CDR1 is MRHNA, CDR2 SNTAGT. The CDR3 loop is CASSEPGRNYGCTF. The DNA for the CDR3 is TGTGCCAGCAGTGAACCGGGGCGAAACTATGGCTGCACCTTC.

The CDR3 nucleotides read TGCAGCGTTGACTTGACAGTTATCCAAGAGACCCAGTACTTC. It encodes CSVDLTVIQETQYF. The gene calls are TRBV29-1 and TRBJ2-5; maybe TRBD1 (5 bases). The germline V gene has CDR1 SQVTM and CDR2 ANQGSEA. The CDR3 has 14 residues. Trimming shortened V by 3 bases and J by 1 base, and 12 bases separated the two germline ends. Based on the CDR3 plus reference TRBV29-1 and TRBJ2-5, the full variable domain is SAVISQKPSRDICQRGTSLTIQCQVDSQVTMMFWYRQQPGQSLTLIATANQGSEATYESGFVIDKFPISRPNLTFSTLTVSNMSPEDSSIYLCSVDLTVIQETQYFGPGTRLLVL.

The chain joins TRBV5-1 to TRBJ1-6; TRBD1 matches 9 bases. There are 16 residues in the CDR3. The ends lost 4 bases at V and 3 bases at J; junction bases unmatched: 5. Germline-derived CDR1 and CDR2 are SGHRS and YFSETQ. The CDR3 nucleotides read TGCGCCAGCAGCGCCTCGGGACAGGGCTATAATTCACCCCTCCACTTT. Translation gives CASSASGQGYNSPLHF.

The rearrangement joins TRBV7-2 to TRBJ2-6; the D is unclear. The CDR3 covers 16 residues. CDR1 is SGHTA and CDR2 is FQGNSA in the germline V gene. V lost 1 base and J lost 1, with 8 bases in between. The CDR3 DNA reads as TGTGCCAGCAGCTTAGGGCTTGGGTCTGGGGCCAACGTCCTGACTTTC. It translates to CASSLGLGSGANVLTF.

This chain joins TRBV7-2 and TRBJ2-5; D might be TRBD1 or TRBD2, each matching 5 bases. This CDR3 spans 17 amino acids. V shed 2 bases and J shed 1 base, with 17 bases lying between them. Germline loops: CDR1 SGHTA, CDR2 FQGNSA. The CDR3 reads CASSLRPKGPIQETQYF. In DNA form, the CDR3 reads TGTGCCAGCAGCTTAAGACCAAAGGGACCCATCCAAGAGACCCAGTACTTC.

The chain employs TRBV20-1 and TRBJ2-2, with D possibly TRBD1 on 6 matching bases. V was cut by 1 base and J by 6 bases, with 21 bases left in between. Germline assignment: CDR1 DFQATT and CDR2 SNEGSKA (reference sequence). CDR3 length equals 17 residues. The CDR3 here is CSARVFTTGVYPGELFF. CDR3 coding DNA: TGCAGTGCTAGAGTGTTTACGACAGGTGTTTATCCCGGGGAGCTGTTTTTT.

The chain combines TRBV29-1 with TRBJ2-7; D remains ambiguous. This CDR3 is 12 amino acids long. V was trimmed by 1 base and J by 1 base, leaving 5 bases between them. Germline V CDR1 and CDR2: SQVTM, ANQGSEA. Here the CDR3 reads CSVEVKSYEQYF. The CDR3 DNA sequence: TGCAGCGTTGAAGTCAAATCCTACGAGCAGTACTTC.

The CDR3 bases are TGTGCCAGTAATCCGGGACTAGGCGGGTACAATGAGCAGTTCTTC. It yields the protein CASNPGLGGYNEQFF. The rearrangement uses TRBV2 and TRBJ2-1, with 8 bases fitting TRBD2. The CDR3 contains 15 residues. J gave up 4 bases and V 9 bases, and 11 bases lay outside the gene matches. Germline-derived CDR1 and CDR2 are SNHLY and FYNNEI. The full variable domain, its missing parts supplied by reference TRBV2 and TRBJ2-1, is EPEVTQTPSHQVTQMGQEVILRCVPISNHLYFYWYRQILGQKVEFLVSFYNNEISEKSEIFDDQFSVERPDGSNFTLKIRSTKLEDSAMYFCASNPGLGGYNEQFFGPGTRLTVL.

This clonotype was seen more than once but under ten times. This rearrangement joins TRBV7-9 to TRBJ1-6, with 9 positions matching TRBD1. With V trimmed by 4 bases and J by 5 bases, 3 bases remained unmatched. Germline loops: CDR1 SEHNR, CDR2 FQNEAQ (reference sequence). The CDR3 runs to 15 residues. In DNA form, the CDR3 reads TGTGCCAGCAGCTGGGGACAGGGTAATAATTCACCCCTCCACTTT. The encoded protein is CASSWGQGNNSPLHF.

This clonotype turned up a few times. The V call is TRBV5-1, the J call TRBJ2-7; D remains unclear. This CDR3 region has 14 residues. The germline gives CDR1 SGHRS, CDR2 YFSETQ. The V gene lost 6 bases and the J gene lost 0 bases, with 13 bases spanning the gap. CDR3 in DNA: TGCGCCAGCAACCCATCGCACGTCTCCTACGAGCAGTACTTC. Encoded protein: CASNPSHVSYEQYF.

V is TRBV20-1 and J is TRBJ2-7, with TRBD1 matching 8 bases. The J call may be mistaken, given a closer DNA end match to TRBJ2-5. The length of the CDR3 is 14 residues. Germline lookup yields CDR1 DFQATT and CDR2 SNEGSKA (reference sequence). Written as DNA, the CDR3 is TGCAGTGCTGTTAAACCGGGACAGGAGCAGACCCAGTACTTC. Residues: CSAVKPGQEQTQYF.

The chain carries TRBV6-2 or TRBV6-3 and TRBJ1-2; TRBD1 is a possible D gene (5 bases). The CDR3 has 15 amino acids. With 0 bases removed from V and 4 bases from J, the gap between germline ends came to 12 bases. The germline CDR1 and CDR2 sequences are MNHEY and SVGEGT. CDR3 amino acids: CASSYSITGGYGYTF. In DNA form, the CDR3 reads TGTGCCAGCAGTTACTCGATAACAGGAGGCTATGGCTACACCTTC.

This clonotype came up a few times. CDR3 in DNA: TGTGCCAGCAGCTTAGCAGAGGACTCTCAAGAGACCCAGTACTTC. This gives the protein CASSLAEDSQETQYF. The chain has TRBV7-9 and TRBJ2-5; D is possibly TRBD2 (5 bases). Germline values: CDR1 SEHNR, CDR2 FQNEAQ (reference sequence). The V and J ends lost 0 bases and 2 bases respectively, with 10 bases between them. This CDR3 has 15 residues.

V usage is TRBV6-5 and J usage is TRBJ2-5; D might be TRBD1 (6 bases). The end of the DNA fits TRBJ2-1 better, so the J call may be wrong. Per the germline V gene, CDR1 is MNHEY and CDR2 is SVGAGI. CDR3 length equals 12 residues. This chain's CDR3 is CVTSRGQETQFF. CDR3 bases: TGTGTAACCAGCAGGGGACAAGAGACCCAGTTCTTC.

CDR3 coding DNA: TGTGCCACCAGTGTTGGGACAGGGATGGTAGATACGCAGTATTTT. Translation: CATSVGTGMVDTQYF. The chain is built from TRBV24-1 and TRBJ2-3; 9 bases align to TRBD1. The germline V gene encodes CDR1 KGHDR and CDR2 SFDVKD. This CDR3 contains 15 residues. V gave up 5 bases and J gave up 5 bases; unmatched junction bases: 7.

This sequence joins TRBV7-2 and TRBJ1-2; tentative D call: TRBD1 (6 bases). Trimming stripped 2 bases from V and 4 bases from J, with 17 bases between. The CDR3 is made up of 16 amino acids. CDR1 and CDR2 (germline): SGHTA, FQGNSA. CDR3 nucleotides: TGTGCCAGCAGCTTACGGGAACAGGGCAGTCGCTATGGCTACACCTTC. Amino acid sequence: CASSLREQGSRYGYTF.